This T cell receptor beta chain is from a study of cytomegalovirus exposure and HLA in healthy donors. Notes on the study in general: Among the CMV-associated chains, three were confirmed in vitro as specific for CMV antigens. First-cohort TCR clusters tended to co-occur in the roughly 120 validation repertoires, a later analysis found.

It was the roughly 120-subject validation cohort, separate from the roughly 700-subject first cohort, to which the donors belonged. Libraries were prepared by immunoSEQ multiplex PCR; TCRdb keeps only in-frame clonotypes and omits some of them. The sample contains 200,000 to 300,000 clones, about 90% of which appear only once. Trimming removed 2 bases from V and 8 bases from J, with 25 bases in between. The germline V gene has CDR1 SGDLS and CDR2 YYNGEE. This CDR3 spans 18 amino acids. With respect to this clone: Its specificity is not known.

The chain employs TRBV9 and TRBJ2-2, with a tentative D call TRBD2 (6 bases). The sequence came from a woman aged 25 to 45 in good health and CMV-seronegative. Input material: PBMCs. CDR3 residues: CASSVVPSGPPGWGELFF. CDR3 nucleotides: TGTGCCAGCAGCGTTGTCCCAAGCGGGCCCCCGGGGTGGGGGGAGCTGTTTTTT. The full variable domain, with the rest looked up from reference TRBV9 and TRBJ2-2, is DSGVTQTPKHLITATGQRVTLRCSPRSGDLSVYWYQQSLDQGLQFLIQYYNGEERAKGNILERFSAQQFPDLHSELNLSSLELGDSALYFCASSVVPSGPPGWGELFFGEGSRLTVL.